This TCR beta chain came from a study of CD8+ T cells in alopecia areata. The wider study: Administration of oral tofacitinib to treated patients was at 5 to 10 mg twice daily. Among treated patients, severity was scored by affected scalp area percentage.

The CDR3 runs 14 residues. Per germline, CDR1 SGHTA and CDR2 FQGNSA. V was pared by 4 bases and J by 7 bases, with 16 bases between. Findings and caveats of the study: In patients, TCRs were shared less clearly than in mice, and HLA may possibly be involved.

The treatment was: oral pan-JAK inhibitor, 5-10 mg twice daily. Peripheral blood samples and lesional scalp punch biopsies were obtained from alopecia areata patients. As regards this clone: The antigen remains undetermined.

In each case, RNA was isolated and then reverse transcribed into cDNA as the sequencing template. The protocol was immunoSEQ multiplex PCR, while the TCRdb copy is restricted to in-frame clones and leaves out a portion. The sample records 210,000 or so clones, under 70% being singletons. This clonotype was obtained from a human donor with alopecia areata. The chain couples TRBV7-2 to TRBJ2-5; tentatively, D is TRBD2 (6 bases). The input for sequencing was CD4+ T cells sorted from blood, taken at week 44, from a patient treated with tofacitinib. This CDR3 reads CASSYTGGLGTQYF. CDR3 DNA: TGTGCCAGCAGCTACACCGGGGGTCTTGGGACCCAGTACTTC.